The 25 T cell receptor beta chains given below trace back to one sample, sequenced in a study of control samples from healthy donors and cancer patients. Produced via immunoSEQ multiplex PCR; TCRdb's table is partial and in-frame only. Seen here are around 80,000 clones, approximately 91% observed once, and the top ten hold around 5.7%. Sequencing input: blood. These TCRs come from a woman aged 50 to 60 in good health.

This clone was observed once. This chain's CDR3 is CASGTGSGRNIQYF. DNA for the CDR3: TGTGCCAGCGGAACCGGGTCGGGGAGAAACATTCAGTACTTC. This chain joins TRBV2 and TRBJ2-4, with D perhaps matching TRBD2 (5 bases). The germline gives CDR1 SNHLY, CDR2 FYNNEI. Trimming removed 8 bases at V and 6 bases at J, with 17 bases between. CDR3 length: 14 amino acids.

This chain links TRBV5-6 with TRBJ1-1; TRBD1 matches at 8 bases. Per germline, CDR1 SGHDT and CDR2 YYEEEE. The length of the CDR3 is 16 residues. V dropped 2 bases and J dropped 2; count of bases not matched to a gene: 8. CDR3 in amino acids: CASSFPRTGLNTEAFF. For the CDR3, the DNA is TGTGCCAGCAGCTTTCCTCGGACAGGGCTAAACACTGAAGCTTTCTTT.

V is TRBV6-5 and J is TRBJ1-2; 10 bases are shared with TRBD1. The CDR3 covers 16 residues. Trimming took 0 bases from V and 7 from J; bases not matched to a gene: 8. CDR1 and CDR2 (germline): MNHEY, SVGAGI. The CDR3 DNA follows: TGTGCCAGCAGTTACTCCCGACAGGGGGCTAGTGGTGGCTACACCTTC. It translates to CASSYSRQGASGGYTF.

The V and J genes are TRBV18 and TRBJ1-4; D remains unclear. The V gene's germline CDR1 is KGHSH and CDR2 LQKENI. V lost 3 bases and J lost 0, with 8 bases in between. This CDR3 is built from 15 residues. The CDR3: CASSPLTATNEKLFF. CDR3 coding DNA: TGTGCCAGCTCACCCTTGACTGCAACTAATGAAAAACTGTTTTTT.

The chain joins TRBV19 to TRBJ1-2; 9 nucleotides line up with TRBD1. The CDR3 length is 15 residues. Germline CDR1 LNHDA, CDR2 SQIVND (reference sequence). V was pared by 7 bases and J by 4 bases, with 10 bases of the junction left unmatched. CDR3 nucleotide sequence: TGTGCCAGTAAAGAGTCGGGGACAGGGAGCTATGGCTACACCTTC. It is translated as CASKESGTGSYGYTF.

This sequence joins TRBV25-1 and TRBJ2-2; 10 positions agree with TRBD2. Trimming at V came to 4 bases and at J to 6 bases, leaving 5 bases not matched to a gene. The CDR3 contains 15 residues. Germline-derived CDR1 and CDR2 are MGHDK and SYGVNS. The CDR3 DNA reads TGTGCCAGCAGTGGAGCGGGGGGGCACGCCGGGGAGCTGTTTTTT. Translated: CASSGAGGHAGELFF.

This clone was observed once. V and J are TRBV2 and TRBJ2-1; tentative D call: TRBD2 (6 bases). The V gene lost 3 bases and the J gene lost 5 bases, with 11 bases spanning the gap. There are 14 residues in the CDR3. Per germline, CDR1 SNHLY and CDR2 FYNNEI. The CDR3 DNA reads as TGTGCCAGCAGTGATTTCGGAGGGAACAATGAGCAGTTCTTC. It encodes CASSDFGGNNEQFF.

The J gene is TRBJ2-3, the V gene TRBV30; perhaps TRBD1 as D (7 bases). CDR3 length: 15 amino acids. V was pared by 5 bases and J by 0 bases, with 15 bases between. Germline values: CDR1 GTSNPN, CDR2 SVGIG (reference sequence). CDR3 bases: TGTGCCTGGGCGGGGAAGGGGGCTAGCACAGATACGCAGTATTTT. Protein: CAWAGKGASTDTQYF. Full variable domain (remainder filled in from reference TRBV30 and TRBJ2-3): SQTIHQWPATLVQPVGSPLSLECTVEGTSNPNLYWYRQAAGRGLQLLFYSVGIGQISSEVPQNLSASRPQDRQFILSSKKLLLSDSGFYLCAWAGKGASTDTQYFGPGTRLTVL.

The gene calls are TRBV2 and TRBJ1-1; D is unclear. Trimming stripped 6 bases from V and 8 bases from J, with 13 bases between. This CDR3 is built from 12 residues. In germline, CDR1 is SNHLY, CDR2 FYNNEI. CDR3 in amino acids: CASRRGRPEAFF. The CDR3 DNA reads TGTGCCAGCAGACGTGGCCGACCCGAAGCTTTCTTT.

V gene TRBV6-5 combines with J gene TRBJ1-2; 7 bases map to TRBD1. This CDR3 has 13 amino acids. Germline-derived CDR1 and CDR2 are MNHEY and SVGAGI. V lost 6 bases, J lost 7 bases, and 8 bases stayed unmatched. The CDR3 DNA reads as TGTGCCAGCAGACCAAGGGGGCTAATTGGCTACACCTTC. It encodes CASRPRGLIGYTF.

The CDR3 is CASTEDRTNYGYTF. CDR3 in DNA: TGTGCCAGCACCGAGGACAGGACTAACTATGGCTACACCTTC. This chain links TRBV2 with TRBJ1-2, with TRBD1 identical over 7 bases. This CDR3 spans 14 amino acids. From germline, CDR1 is SNHLY and CDR2 FYNNEI. J was trimmed by 0 bases and V by 7 bases; bases with no gene match: 5. Variable domain in full (rest from reference TRBV2 and TRBJ1-2): EPEVTQTPSHQVTQMGQEVILRCVPISNHLYFYWYRQILGQKVEFLVSFYNNEISEKSEIFDDQFSVERPDGSNFTLKIRSTKLEDSAMYFCASTEDRTNYGYTFGSGTRLTVV.

The J gene is TRBJ1-2, the V gene TRBV6-5; weak D call: TRBD1 (5 bases). The CDR3 totals 13 residues. Germline V CDR1 and CDR2: MNHEY, SVGAGI. Trimming pared 7 bases from V and 3 bases from J, leaving 12 bases between. The CDR3 bases are TGTGCCAGCACCTTCGGCAGGGACTATGGCTACACCTTC. As protein: CASTFGRDYGYTF.

The chain is built from TRBV18 and TRBJ1-3, with TRBD1 identical over 10 bases. CDR3 length: 16 amino acids. Germline loops: CDR1 KGHSH, CDR2 LQKENI. The V gene end was trimmed by 6 bases and the J gene end by 4 bases; junction bases not matched to a gene: 9. The CDR3 DNA sequence: TGTGCCAGCTCTTCCAGACAGGGGGCGCAAGGAAACACCATATATTTT. Encoded protein: CASSSRQGAQGNTIYF.

In its sample, this clone was seen a few times. The rearrangement uses TRBV4-2 and TRBJ1-5; 9 nucleotides match TRBD1. The ends lost 0 bases at V and 7 bases at J; junction bases unmatched: 7. The CDR3 sequence is 16 residues long. Germline V gene sequence: CDR1 LGHNA, CDR2 YNFKEQ. The CDR3 sequence is CASSQDWGQGGQPQHF. The CDR3 nucleotides read TGTGCCAGCAGCCAAGATTGGGGACAGGGCGGCCAGCCCCAGCATTTT.

The chain uses TRBV12-5 and TRBJ2-7; D possibly uses TRBD1 or TRBD2 (5 bases each). Trimming took 3 bases from V and 2 from J, leaving 11 bases between them. This CDR3 is 14 amino acids long. Looked up from germline, CDR1 is LGHNT and CDR2 is FRNRAP. CDR3 in amino acids: CASGFFGGAYEQYF. DNA of the CDR3: TGTGCTAGTGGTTTTTTTGGGGGAGCCTACGAGCAGTACTTC.

The rearrangement links TRBV6-5 to TRBJ1-2; D is uncertain. The CDR3 totals 16 residues. Germline values: CDR1 MNHEY, CDR2 SVGAGI. V was trimmed by 0 bases and J by 2 bases, leaving 13 bases between them. Written as DNA, the CDR3 is TGTGCCAGCAGTTACTCCTTTCCCCTAATAAACTATGGCTACACCTTC. Its translation is CASSYSFPLINYGYTF.

The rearrangement joins TRBV7-9 to TRBJ1-2, with a possible D match to TRBD1 (6 bases). CDR1 SEHNR and CDR2 FQNEAQ come from the germline V gene (reference sequence). V lost 3 bases to trimming and J lost 6 bases, with 17 bases between them. The CDR3 consists of 15 residues. Here the CDR3 reads CASSLGVQQGHGYTF. CDR3 nucleotide sequence: TGTGCCAGCAGCTTGGGGGTCCAACAGGGACATGGCTACACCTTC.

The chain uses TRBV5-1 and TRBJ1-5; D is ambiguous. The CDR3 consists of 14 residues. CDR1 and CDR2 (germline): SGHRS, YFSETQ. V was cut by 4 bases and J by 5 bases, with 13 bases left in between. The CDR3 bases are TGCGCCAGCAGCCCAAACGGGAATGATCAGCCCCAGCATTTT. Its protein is CASSPNGNDQPQHF.

This chain joins TRBV5-1 and TRBJ1-2; tentative D call: TRBD1 (6 bases). Trimming pared 0 bases from V and 4 bases from J, leaving 10 bases between. This CDR3 comprises 14 residues. The germline gives CDR1 SGHRS, CDR2 YFSETQ. CDR3 DNA: TGCGCCAGCAGCTTGGCAACAGGGACCTATGGCTACACCTTC. It is translated as CASSLATGTYGYTF.

The chain links TRBV9 to TRBJ2-3, with D tentatively TRBD2 (7 bases). V shed 6 bases and J shed 3 bases, with 20 bases lying between them. Germline CDR1 is SGDLS and CDR2 is YYNGEE. The CDR3 loop spans 16 amino acids. In nucleotides, the CDR3 is TGTGCCAGCACCGAACAGGGACTAACCCGGACAGATACGCAGTATTTT. Translated, it gives CASTEQGLTRTDTQYF. Combining the CDR3 with reference TRBV9 and TRBJ2-3 gives the whole variable domain DSGVTQTPKHLITATGQRVTLRCSPRSGDLSVYWYQQSLDQGLQFLIQYYNGEERAKGNILERFSAQQFPDLHSELNLSSLELGDSALYFCASTEQGLTRTDTQYFGPGTRLTVL.

This clone was observed once. V gene TRBV11-3 combines with J gene TRBJ2-3; possibly TRBD2 for D (7 bases). V was pared by 3 bases and J by 4 bases, with 8 bases between. The CDR3 loop spans 13 amino acids. Germline V gives CDR1 SGHNT, CDR2 YENEEA. The CDR3 sequence: CASSFGGPDTQYF. CDR3 DNA: TGTGCCAGCAGCTTCGGGGGGCCAGATACGCAGTATTTT.

The V gene is TRBV5-1, the J gene TRBJ2-2; the D gene is possibly TRBD1 (6 bases). CDR3 length: 18 residues. Trimming stripped 7 bases from V and 5 bases from J, with 27 bases between. The germline gives CDR1 SGHRS, CDR2 YFSETQ. As DNA, the CDR3 is TGCGCCAGCTCCTCACGTCGGGCGGATAGTACAGGGACCGGGGAGCTGTTTTTT. This codes for CASSSRRADSTGTGELFF.

The V call is TRBV5-1, the J call TRBJ1-2; D ambiguous. V shed 1 base and J shed 8 bases, with 12 bases lying between them. Germline V gene lookup returns CDR1 SGHRS and CDR2 YFSETQ. The CDR3 has 13 residues. The CDR3 reads CASSLNLEGGYTF. The CDR3 nucleotides are TGCGCCAGCAGCTTGAATCTAGAGGGAGGCTACACCTTC.

The genes are TRBV5-1 and TRBJ2-1, with 10 bases matching TRBD1. V trimming: 4 bases; J trimming: 9 bases; junction bases outside the gene matches: 10. CDR1 SGHRS and CDR2 YFSETQ come from the germline V gene. CDR3 length: 15 amino acids. The CDR3 is CASSLKTDRGGEQFF. The CDR3 DNA reads as TGCGCCAGCAGCCTAAAAACGGACAGGGGGGGTGAGCAGTTCTTC.

This chain uses TRBV14 with TRBJ2-7; D might be TRBD1 (5 bases). CDR3 size: 15 residues. CDR1 and CDR2 (germline): SGHDN, FVKESK. V was clipped by 1 base and J by 6 bases, with 16 bases between them. The CDR3 nucleotides read TGTGCCAGCAGCCAAGCTTATGGGGCCCATACCGAGCAGTACTTC. Its protein product is CASSQAYGAHTEQYF. The full variable domain, completed using reference TRBV14 and TRBJ2-7, is EAGVTQFPSHSVIEKGQTVTLRCDPISGHDNLYWYRRVMGKEIKFLLHFVKESKQDESGMPNNRFLAERTGGTYSTLKVQPAELEDSGVYFCASSQAYGAHTEQYFGPGTRLTVT.